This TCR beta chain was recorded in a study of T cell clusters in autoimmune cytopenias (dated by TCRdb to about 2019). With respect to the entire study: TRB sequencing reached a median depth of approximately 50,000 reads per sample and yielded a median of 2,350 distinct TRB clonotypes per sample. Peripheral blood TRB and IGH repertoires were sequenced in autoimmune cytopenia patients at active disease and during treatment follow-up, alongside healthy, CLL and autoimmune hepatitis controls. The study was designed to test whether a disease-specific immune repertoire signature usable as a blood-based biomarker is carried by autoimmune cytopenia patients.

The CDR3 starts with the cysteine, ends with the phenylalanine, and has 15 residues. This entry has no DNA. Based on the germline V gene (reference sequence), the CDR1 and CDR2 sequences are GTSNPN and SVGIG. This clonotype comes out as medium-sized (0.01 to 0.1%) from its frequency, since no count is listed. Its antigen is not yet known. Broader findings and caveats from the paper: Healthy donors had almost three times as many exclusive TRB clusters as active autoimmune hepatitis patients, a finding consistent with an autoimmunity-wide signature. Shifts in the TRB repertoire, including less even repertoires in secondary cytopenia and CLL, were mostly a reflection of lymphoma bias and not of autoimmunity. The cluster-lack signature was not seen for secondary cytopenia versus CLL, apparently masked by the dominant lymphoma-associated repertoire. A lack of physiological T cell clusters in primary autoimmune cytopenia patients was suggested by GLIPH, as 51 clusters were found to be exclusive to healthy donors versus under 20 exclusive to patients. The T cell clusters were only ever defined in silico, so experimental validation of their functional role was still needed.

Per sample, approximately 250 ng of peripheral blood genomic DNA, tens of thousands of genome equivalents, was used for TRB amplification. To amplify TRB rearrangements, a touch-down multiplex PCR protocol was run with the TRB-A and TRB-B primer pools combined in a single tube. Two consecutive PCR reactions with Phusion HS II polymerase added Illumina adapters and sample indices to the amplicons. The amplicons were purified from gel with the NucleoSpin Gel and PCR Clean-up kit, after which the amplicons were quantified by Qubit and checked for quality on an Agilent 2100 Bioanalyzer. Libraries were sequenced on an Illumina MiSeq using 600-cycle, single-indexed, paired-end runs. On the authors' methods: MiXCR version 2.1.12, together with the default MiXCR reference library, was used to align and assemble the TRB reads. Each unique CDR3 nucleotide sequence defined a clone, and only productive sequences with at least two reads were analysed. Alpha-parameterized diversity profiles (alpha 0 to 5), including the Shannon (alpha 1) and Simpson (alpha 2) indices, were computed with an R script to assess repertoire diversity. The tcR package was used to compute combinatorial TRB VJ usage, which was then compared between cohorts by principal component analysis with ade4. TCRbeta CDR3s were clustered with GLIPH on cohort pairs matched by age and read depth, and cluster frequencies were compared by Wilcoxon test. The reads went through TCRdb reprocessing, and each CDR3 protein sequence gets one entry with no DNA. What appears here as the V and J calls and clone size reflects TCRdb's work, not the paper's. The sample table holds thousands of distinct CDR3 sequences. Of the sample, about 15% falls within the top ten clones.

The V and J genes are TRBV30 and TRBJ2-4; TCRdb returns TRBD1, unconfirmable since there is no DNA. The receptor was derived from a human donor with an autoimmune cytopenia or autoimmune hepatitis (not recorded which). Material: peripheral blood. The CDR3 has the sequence CAWSEDRLAKNIQYF.